This note documents a single T cell receptor (beta chain) sequence. Deep was the level at which the assay was run. The data were produced by immunoSEQ multiplex PCR, yet TCRdb's version contains in-frame clones alone and is incomplete. This sample carries around 1,900,000 clones, around 95% of them seen once, and the ten largest clones take approximately 1.6%. The V gene lost 5 bases and the J gene lost 6 bases, with 14 bases spanning the gap. CDR1 is SGHTA and CDR2 is FQGNSA in the germline V gene. This CDR3 comprises 14 residues. The data stem from a study of shared clonotypes between healthy human individuals. Study background: Three CD4 naive, three CD4 memory, two CD8 naive and one CD8 memory plate were used per donor.

Terminally differentiated effector memory CD45RA+ cells were excluded from the naive CD8 cells, which were CD45RO-negative and positively selected for CCR7. Sequencing was done on a sample of naive CD8+ T cells from PBMCs. This chain joins TRBV7-2 and TRBJ1-5, with a possible D match to TRBD1 (5 bases). The TCR sequence derives from a young man in good health. Some clones in this sample may be carry-over from other donors' samples. This CDR3 reads CASSAGGGSQPQHF. For the CDR3, the DNA is TGTGCCAGCAGCGCCGGGGGTGGGTCTCAGCCCCAGCATTTT.